The next 20 T cell receptor beta chains were all read from a single sample in a study of T cell responses to AZD1222 COVID-19 vaccine. Here immunoSEQ multiplex PCR was the method, and the copy in TCRdb shows in-frame clones only, minus some. The data hold roughly 120,000 clones, with around 86% observed a single time. The sequenced sample was peripheral blood, obtained on day 0 of AZD1222 vaccination. All receptors derive from an adult in good health.

V gene TRBV9 combines with J gene TRBJ1-2, with 8 positions matching TRBD1. V gave up 3 bases and J gave up 1 base; unmatched junction bases: 2. The CDR3 has 14 residues. Germline CDR1 reads SGDLS; CDR2 reads YYNGEE. CDR3 region: CASSETGVNYGYTF. In DNA, the CDR3 is TGTGCCAGCAGCGAGACAGGGGTTAACTATGGCTACACCTTC.

The V gene is TRBV7-9, the J gene TRBJ1-5, with D unresolved. The ends were cut back, 4 bases at V and 0 bases at J, with 22 bases in the middle. CDR1 and CDR2 from the germline V gene are SEHNR and FQNEAQ (reference sequence). The CDR3 is made up of 19 amino acids. For the CDR3, the DNA is TGTGCCAGCAGCTCCGGGTCGCAAACGGAGGCCTATAGCAATCAGCCCCAGCATTTT. Its protein is CASSSGSQTEAYSNQPQHF.

V gene TRBV5-1 combines with J gene TRBJ1-3; D is unclear. V was trimmed by 3 bases and J by 2 bases, leaving 9 bases between them. The CDR3 has 14 amino acids. Germline CDR1 and CDR2: SGHRS and YFSETQ. The CDR3 is CASSSTRAGNTIYF. In nucleotides, the CDR3 is TGCGCCAGCAGCTCGACAAGAGCTGGAAACACCATATATTTT.

The V and J genes are TRBV3-1 (or the pseudogene TRBV3-2) and TRBJ1-1; 9 bases agree with TRBD1. The CDR3 extends over 15 amino acids. Germline V CDR1 and CDR2: LGHDT, YNNKEL (reference sequence). After removal of 5 bases from V and 4 bases from J, the junction contained 8 bases not matched to a gene. In DNA, the CDR3 is TGTGCCAGCAGCACTTTGACAGGGGGAATCACTGAAGCTTTCTTT. It is translated as CASSTLTGGITEAFF.

This clone was counted only a few times. This sequence joins TRBV3-1 (or the pseudogene TRBV3-2) and TRBJ1-2, with D perhaps TRBD1 (5 bases). From germline, CDR1 is LGHDT and CDR2 YNNKEL (reference sequence). CDR3 length equals 14 residues. V was shortened by 7 bases and J by 4 bases, with 16 bases between the two germline ends. Here the CDR3 reads CASTQGGIGYGYTF. The DNA for the CDR3 is TGTGCCAGCACCCAGGGAGGGATTGGCTATGGCTACACCTTC.

V gene TRBV15 combines with J gene TRBJ2-5; TRBD1 agrees at 7 bases. This CDR3 spans 15 amino acids. With 5 bases clipped from V and 1 base from J, the junction kept 7 bases outside the gene matches. Germline V gene sequence: CDR1 LNHNV, CDR2 YYDKDF (reference sequence). DNA for the CDR3: TGTGCCACCAGCGGCCCGGGACAGCCCCAAGAGACCCAGTACTTC. Encoded protein: CATSGPGQPQETQYF.

The chain links TRBV13 to TRBJ2-1, with 12 bases matching TRBD2. J was trimmed by 7 bases and V by 5 bases; bases with no gene match: 12. Germline assignment: CDR1 PRHDT and CDR2 FYEKMQ (reference sequence). This CDR3 spans 17 amino acids. CDR3 region: CASSTPLAGGPKNEQFF. CDR3 coding DNA: TGTGCCAGCAGCACTCCTCTAGCGGGGGGGCCGAAAAATGAGCAGTTCTTC.

J is TRBJ2-1 and V is TRBV11-2; 15 positions agree with TRBD2. Germline V gene sequence: CDR1 SGHAT, CDR2 FQNNGV. Trimming at V came to 5 bases and at J to 2 bases, leaving 7 bases not matched to a gene. CDR3 length: 18 residues. The CDR3 reads CASSTRTSGGGTYNEQFF. The CDR3 coding sequence is TGTGCCAGCAGCACCCGGACTAGCGGGGGGGGGACCTACAATGAGCAGTTCTTC.

This chain's CDR3 is CASSPQEQNTEAFF. The CDR3, as DNA: TGTGCCAGCTCACCACAAGAACAGAACACTGAAGCTTTCTTT. The genes are TRBV18 and TRBJ1-1; D gene uncertain. This CDR3 spans 14 amino acids. CDR1 and CDR2 from the germline V gene are KGHSH and LQKENI. V was trimmed by 1 base and J by 1 base, leaving 7 bases between them.

In its sample, this clone was seen once. The chain recombines TRBV15 with TRBJ1-1, with TRBD1 matching over 7 bases. Losses at the gene ends were 1 base for V and 2 bases for J; bases not matched to a gene: 4. Germline CDR1 LNHNV, CDR2 YYDKDF (reference sequence). CDR3 length: 15 amino acids. CDR3 in amino acids: CATSRAEGANTEAFF. As DNA, the CDR3 is TGTGCCACCAGCAGAGCCGAGGGGGCAAACACTGAAGCTTTCTTT.

This chain joins TRBV10-1 and TRBJ1-5; D gene ambiguous. Trimming shortened V by 3 bases and J by 3 bases, and 6 bases separated the two germline ends. CDR3 length: 13 residues. Germline CDR1 is WNHNN and CDR2 is SYGVQD (reference sequence). CDR3 region: CASSDFPNQPQHF. CDR3 nucleotide sequence: TGCGCCAGCAGTGATTTCCCCAATCAGCCCCAGCATTTT.

The rearrangement joins TRBV27 to TRBJ1-1; TRBD1 aligns across 9 bases. V gave up 1 base and J gave up 7 bases; unmatched junction bases: 7. Germline CDR1 reads MNHEY; CDR2 reads SMNVEV (reference sequence). The CDR3 runs to 15 residues. CDR3 nucleotides: TGTGCCAGCAGTTTATTGCCACAGGGGGCAAGTGAAGCTTTCTTT. Its protein product is CASSLLPQGASEAFF.

In nucleotides, the CDR3 is TGTGCCAGCAGCCAAGGCCATAGCAATCAGCCCCAGCATTTT. Translation: CASSQGHSNQPQHF. This chain uses TRBV3-1 (or the pseudogene TRBV3-2) with TRBJ1-5, with D hard to call. Trimming shortened V by 1 base and J by 0 bases, and 4 bases separated the two germline ends. This CDR3 has 14 amino acids. CDR1 is LGHDT and CDR2 is YNNKEL in the germline V gene (reference sequence).

This rearrangement joins TRBV18 to TRBJ1-2, with D possibly being TRBD1 (5 bases). Germline V gene sequence: CDR1 KGHSH, CDR2 LQKENI. This CDR3 spans 15 amino acids. The germline V and J ends were trimmed by 3 bases and 2 bases, with 13 bases remaining between them. CDR3 sequence reads: CASSPVKGSNYGYTF. DNA of the CDR3: TGTGCCAGCTCACCTGTGAAGGGGAGCAACTATGGCTACACCTTC. The complete variable domain, with remaining parts taken from reference TRBV18 and TRBJ1-2, reads NAGVMQNPRHLVRRRGQEARLRCSPMKGHSHVYWYRQLPEEGLKFMVYLQKENIIDESGMPKERFSAEFPKEGPSILRIQQVVRGDSAAYFCASSPVKGSNYGYTFGSGTRLTVV.

The chain recombines TRBV19 with TRBJ1-1; TRBD1 matches at 7 bases. There are 11 residues in the CDR3. In germline, CDR1 is LNHDA, CDR2 SQIVND (reference sequence). The CDR3 coding sequence is TGTGTGGCAGGGGGGAACACTGAAGCTTTCTTT. This encodes CVAGGNTEAFF.

The J gene is TRBJ2-7, the V gene TRBV19; 10 bases line up with TRBD1. The CDR3 is 14 amino acids. V shed 5 bases, J shed 2 bases, and the junction held 3 bases outside the gene matches. Germline-derived CDR1 and CDR2 are LNHDA and SQIVND (reference sequence). CDR3 coding DNA: TGTGCCAGTAGTGTCGGACAGGGGGCCTACGAGCAGTACTTC. Translated, it gives CASSVGQGAYEQYF.

V gene TRBV7-9 combines with J gene TRBJ2-1; 8 bases agree with TRBD2. V gave up 1 base and J gave up 6 bases; unmatched junction bases: 5. The CDR3 is made up of 15 amino acids. Germline V gene data show CDR1 as SEHNR and CDR2 as FQNEAQ (reference sequence). The DNA for the CDR3 is TGTGCCAGCAGCTTAGTTGCGGGGGGTCTCAATGAGCAGTTCTTC. Translated, it gives CASSLVAGGLNEQFF.

The rearrangement joins TRBV5-1 to TRBJ2-3; no reliable D call. Trimming took off 3 bases at V and 6 bases at J, with 11 bases between the two ends. CDR1 and CDR2 from the germline V gene are SGHRS and YFSETQ. CDR3 length: 13 residues. CDR3 nucleotides: TGCGCCAGCAGCTATACGGGTAGGGATACGCAGTATTTT. It specifies CASSYTGRDTQYF.

The J gene is TRBJ1-4, the V gene TRBV3-1 (or the pseudogene TRBV3-2), with D unclear. V was pared by 1 base and J by 2 bases, with 11 bases between. Germline V gene lookup returns CDR1 LGHDT and CDR2 YNNKEL (reference sequence). The CDR3 is 16 residues long. The CDR3 region has the DNA TGTGCCAGCAGCCAAGCCCAGGAGTTGACTAATGAAAAACTGTTTTTT. It is translated as CASSQAQELTNEKLFF.

The rearrangement uses TRBV19 and TRBJ1-5; 8 nucleotides line up with TRBD1. CDR1 is LNHDA, CDR2 SQIVND, per germline (reference sequence). The length of the CDR3 is 15 residues. V lost 5 bases and J lost 1; bases outside the gene matches: 4. This CDR3 is CASSQGAHSNQPQHF. The CDR3 DNA follows: TGTGCCAGTAGTCAGGGGGCGCACAGCAATCAGCCCCAGCATTTT.